This T cell receptor beta chain was obtained from a study of OX40 agonist ivuxolimab in advanced cancers. Study results and limitations: Researchers report that CD8+ T cells had, on average, more expanded clones than CD4+. Clonal expansion in partial responders at 0.1-3.0 mg/kg ranked among the lowest. Doses of 0.1 to 3.0 mg/kg were accompanied by clonal expansion of CD4+ and CD8+ blood T cells by week 6.

Only in-frame clones appear in the TCRdb table, and some are missing; sequencing was by immunoSEQ multiplex PCR. The sample includes tens of thousands of clones, approximately 80% of them seen just once. In the case of this clone: Its specificity is not known.

Anyone with autoimmune disease history or systemic immunosuppression was excluded. CDR3 length: 15 residues. With 6 bases clipped from V and 5 bases from J, the junction kept 12 bases outside the gene matches. Germline V gives CDR1 KGHSH, CDR2 LQKENI. The rearrangement uses TRBV18 and TRBJ1-1; TRBD1 aligns across 7 bases. This TCR derives from an adult with an advanced solid tumor such as melanoma, head and neck, liver or kidney cancer. Sequencing used CD4+ or CD8+ T cells sorted from blood, obtained in a trial of the OX40 agonist ivuxolimab. The CDR3 DNA reads TGTGCCAGCTCCCCTTTTGACAGGGAGGGGACTGAAGCTTTCTTT. It specifies CASSPFDREGTEAFF.